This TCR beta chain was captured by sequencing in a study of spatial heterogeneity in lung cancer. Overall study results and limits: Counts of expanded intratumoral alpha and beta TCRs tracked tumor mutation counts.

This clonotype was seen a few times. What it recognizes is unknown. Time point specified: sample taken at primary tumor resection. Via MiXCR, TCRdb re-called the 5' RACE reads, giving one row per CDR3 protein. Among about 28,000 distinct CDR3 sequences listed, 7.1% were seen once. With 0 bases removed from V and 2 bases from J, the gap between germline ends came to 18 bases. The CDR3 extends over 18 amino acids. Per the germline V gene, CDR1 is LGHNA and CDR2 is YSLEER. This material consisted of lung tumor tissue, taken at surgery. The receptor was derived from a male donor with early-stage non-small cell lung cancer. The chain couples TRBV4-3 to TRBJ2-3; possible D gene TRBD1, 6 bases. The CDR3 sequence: CASSQEGARRGLTDTQYF. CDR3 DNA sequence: TGCGCCAGCAGCCAAGAGGGGGCGCGTCGAGGCCTCACAGATACGCAGTATTTT.